Following are 11 T cell receptor beta chains from one sample sequenced in a study of blood T cell repertoires in COVID-19. Profiled with immunoSEQ multiplex PCR; TCRdb holds only in-frame clones, not every one. The sample has 390,000 or so clones, about nine tenths seen once. Sequenced: peripheral blood. These receptors were collected from a woman aged 25 to 39 with active or convalescent COVID-19.

CDR3 residues: CAISVSGTGYVGELFF. The CDR3 DNA is TGTGCCATCAGTGTTTCCGGGACAGGGTATGTCGGGGAGCTGTTTTTT. V and J are TRBV10-3 and TRBJ2-2, with 9 bases fitting TRBD1. Germline CDR1 reads ENHRY; CDR2 reads SYGVKD. The V and J ends lost 4 bases and 7 bases, in that order; junction bases with no gene match: 10. The CDR3 has 16 amino acids.

V and J are TRBV2 and TRBJ2-2; D possibly corresponds to TRBD2 (6 bases). CDR3 size: 15 residues. Trimming removed 4 bases from V and 2 bases from J, with 11 bases in between. Germline V lookup: CDR1 SNHLY, CDR2 FYNNEI. The CDR3 spells CASSGLAINTGELFF. The CDR3 region has the DNA TGTGCCAGCAGTGGGCTAGCGATCAACACCGGGGAGCTGTTTTTT.

The chain employs TRBV19 and TRBJ1-2; tentatively, D is TRBD1 (6 bases). CDR3 length: 15 residues. V gave up 5 bases and J gave up 1 base, with 14 bases separating them. The V gene's germline CDR1 is LNHDA and CDR2 SQIVND (reference sequence). Here the CDR3 DNA reads TGTGCCAGTAGTTTGAGGGACAAGAATAACTATGGCTACACCTTC. Encoded protein: CASSLRDKNNYGYTF.

The genes are TRBV6-1 and TRBJ2-7, with TRBD2 matching over 10 bases. The junction had 4 bases not matched to a gene; V was cut back by 4 bases and J by 4 bases. Germline CDR1 is MNHNS and CDR2 is SASEGT. CDR3 size: 14 residues. This CDR3 reads CASSVAGGGYEQYF. The CDR3 DNA sequence: TGTGCCAGCAGTGTAGCGGGAGGTGGATACGAGCAGTACTTC.

This clone was counted once. This chain links TRBV5-1 with TRBJ2-7, with 9 bases fitting TRBD2. The CDR3 extends over 18 amino acids. Germline trimming cut 0 bases from V and 2 bases from J; bases unmatched to any gene: 12. Germline V gene lookup returns CDR1 SGHRS and CDR2 YFSETQ. CDR3 bases: TGCGCCAGCAGCTTGGCCGCTAGCGGGACCACAGGGGCCTACGAGCAGTACTTC. Encoded protein: CASSLAASGTTGAYEQYF.

This rearrangement joins TRBV5-1 to TRBJ1-1; D is perhaps TRBD1 (5 bases). Trimming shortened V by 4 bases and J by 1 base, and 11 bases separated the two germline ends. Germline assignment: CDR1 SGHRS and CDR2 YFSETQ. The CDR3 runs to 14 residues. CDR3 in DNA: TGCGCCAGCAGCCATCCTGACAGGAACACTGAAGCTTTCTTT. Its protein product is CASSHPDRNTEAFF. The variable domain in full, with the rest retrieved from reference TRBV5-1 and TRBJ1-1, is KAGVTQTPRYLIKTRGQQVTLSCSPISGHRSVSWYQQTPGQGLQFLFEYFSETQRNKGNFPGRFSGRQFSNSRSEMNVSTLELGDSALYLCASSHPDRNTEAFFGQGTRLTVV.

V usage is TRBV7-2 and J usage is TRBJ1-2, with 8 bases matching TRBD1. V shed 5 bases, J shed 3 bases, and the junction held 8 bases outside the gene matches. Looked up from germline, CDR1 is SGHTA and CDR2 is FQGNSA. This CDR3 spans 15 amino acids. The CDR3 bases are TGTGCCAGCAGCGGGGGACAGGCCTTGTACTATGGCTACACCTTC. Its translation is CASSGGQALYYGYTF.

The chain has TRBV3-1 (or the pseudogene TRBV3-2) and TRBJ1-1; 7 bases map to TRBD1. J gave up 10 bases and V 6 bases, and 8 bases lay outside the gene matches. The CDR3 totals 12 residues. Germline assignment: CDR1 LGHDT and CDR2 YNNKEL (reference sequence). The DNA of the CDR3 is TGTGCCAGCAGTACAGGGGTCCATGGAGCTTTCTTT. As protein: CASSTGVHGAFF.

This clone showed up just once. The limits of the CDR3 on the DNA are not certain, so only TCRdb's listed CDR3 is given. This chain uses TRBV30 with TRBJ2-5; the table's D gene call, TRBD2, was not cross checked with the DNA. Ends included, the CDR3 has 15 residues. CDR1 is GTSNPN, CDR2 SVGIG, per germline (reference sequence). The CDR3 sequence is CAWSPFFGLQETQYF.

The chain carries TRBV10-1 and TRBJ2-7, with TRBD2 identical over 8 bases. Germline lookup yields CDR1 WNHNN and CDR2 SYGVQD (reference sequence). J gave up 6 bases and V 5 bases, and 6 bases lay outside the gene matches. The CDR3 totals 13 residues. The CDR3 region has the DNA TGCGCCAGCAGTTTGGGACTAGGCGCCGAGCAGTACTTC. As protein: CASSLGLGAEQYF.

This sequence joins TRBV6-1 and TRBJ2-3; TRBD2 matches 10 bases. The CDR3 is 15 residues long. The V gene's germline CDR1 is MNHNS and CDR2 SASEGT. Unmatched junction bases numbered 1, after V lost 2 bases and J lost 2 bases. The DNA of the CDR3 is TGTGCCAGCAGTGAAACTAGCGGGATCACAGATACGCAGTATTTT. Protein product: CASSETSGITDTQYF.